The clone carrying this T cell receptor beta chain was seen ten or more times. Its specificity is unknown. This entry is derived from a study of blood T cells in healthy people across ages. Study-wide context: When template switching was applied, about one barcoded beta molecule was captured per two T cells. Study-level findings and limits: Estimated diversity that came from one million T cells was considered an underestimate.

V was trimmed by 5 bases and J by 5 bases, leaving 15 bases between them. The CDR3 has 14 residues. The germline gives CDR1 MNHEY, CDR2 SMNVEV (reference sequence). Together with a sample-barcoded 5' primer, a J-beta primer mix was included in a second PCR lasting about 7 to 11 cycles. No fewer than 3 million CDR3-containing paired-end reads came from each sample. TCRdb processed the 5' RACE reads anew with MiXCR; each CDR3 protein has one entry. The sample consists of roughly 700,000 distinct CDR3 sequences, around 25% of them appearing once. These data were also reused for a study on T cells of mothers and their children. That study reports: Normalized overlap was always slightly, never significantly, higher in related than unrelated mother-child pairs.

The sequenced material came from blood. The receptor was derived from a boy younger than 18 in good health. This chain links TRBV27 with TRBJ2-5, with a tentative D call TRBD1 (6 bases). The CDR3, as DNA: TGTGCCAGCAGTCCTGGGACAAGGGGGGAGACCCAGTACTTC. Residues: CASSPGTRGETQYF.